The rows below give T cell receptor beta chains drawn from one sample of a study of blood T cell repertoires in COVID-19. Here immunoSEQ multiplex PCR was the method, and the copy in TCRdb shows in-frame clones only, minus some. Altogether roughly 74,000 clones are present, 84% being singletons, with the ten largest covering 36%. Sequenced input: peripheral blood. The receptors stem from a man between 65 and 85 years old with acute or convalescent COVID-19. CDR3s include the opening cysteine and the closing phenylalanine or tryptophan.

J	V	CDR3
TRBJ1-1	TRBV3-1/TRBV3-2	CASSPSGAAVAEAFF
TRBJ1-2	TRBV21-1	CASSKFCCQASYGYTF
TRBJ1-1	TRBV27	CASSFGPGTAMNTEAFF
TRBJ1-5	TRBV5-4	CASSLGGRSNQPQHF
TRBJ1-2	TRBV30	CAWRERGGNYGYTF
TRBJ1-5	TRBV5-1	CASSPGTGGGQPQHF
TRBJ2-1	TRBV5-1	CASSFGSPSSYNEQFF
TRBJ2-3	TRBV5-5	CASSFEGQGTDTQYF
TRBJ2-1	TRBV11-2	CASSFGLRGRDNEQFF
TRBJ1-5	TRBV6-5	CASKNRGQPQHF
TRBJ1-6	TRBV10-3	CAIKETGTNSPLHF
TRBJ1-6	TRBV9	CASSVGQGGSPLHF
TRBJ1-1	TRBV5-1	CASSLEGVAGRDTEAFF
TRBJ2-7	TRBV11-1	CASSSMPTGGQYF
TRBJ2-7	TRBV10-2	CATCSGTSYEQYF
TRBJ2-3	TRBV5-1	CASSSSRLAGVDTQYF
TRBJ1-6	TRBV7-6	CASSLNRGNSPLHF
TRBJ2-6	TRBV7-3	CASSLGVGSGANVLTF
TRBJ2-5	TRBV6-2/TRBV6-3	CASSLWTGSLQETQYF
TRBJ1-1	TRBV18	CASSPGESGGTEAFF
TRBJ2-7	TRBV10-3	CATRTDSGESYEQYF
TRBJ1-1	TRBV7-3	CASSHGGYTEAFF
TRBJ2-7	TRBV5-6	CASSYNLGTSLYEQYF
TRBJ2-3	TRBV27	CASSLSERIHTQYF
TRBJ2-3	TRBV21-1	CASSKVEGQDNYSTDTQYF
TRBJ2-3	TRBV5-1	CASSRQGSDTDTQYF
TRBJ2-7	TRBV7-2	CASSQGFGRRGRHEQYF
TRBJ2-1	TRBV29-1	CSVRQGAGNEQFF
TRBJ2-3	TRBV24-1	CATTDSSASTDTQYF
TRBJ2-2	TRBV5-8	CASRALVKNTGELFF
TRBJ2-1	TRBV29-1	CSAPSGGLVYNEQFF
TRBJ2-1	TRBV18	CASSPTSGVNNEQFF
TRBJ2-5	TRBV2	CASSQRGMGVGETQYF
TRBJ2-5	TRBV4-2	CASSQAVSGLATKETQYF
TRBJ2-2	TRBV7-2	CASSPSGSNTGELFF
TRBJ2-2	TRBV18	CASSPLLAGYTGELFF
TRBJ1-2	TRBV18	CASSLGQEGYGYTF
TRBJ1-1	TRBV11-2	CASSLVTGPTEAFF
TRBJ1-5	TRBV19	CASSNKGTGVLRWPQHF
TRBJ2-2	TRBV10-2	CASSETGTSGPNTGELFF
TRBJ2-2	TRBV7-8	CASSLALSSGGALGVSGELFF
TRBJ2-3	TRBV6-6	CASSRSGLPVPDTQYF
TRBJ2-6	TRBV19	CASSHQTVGGANVLTF
TRBJ1-2	TRBV10-3	CAISETVNYGYTF
TRBJ2-3	TRBV3-1/TRBV3-2	CASSQGLAGGTDTQYF
TRBJ2-7	TRBV10-1	CASSPGTSEYEQYF
TRBJ2-2	TRBV5-1	CASSFYGQGATGELFF
TRBJ2-5	TRBV9	CASSPRLRETQYF
TRBJ1-4	TRBV28	CASSFSINEKLFF
TRBJ1-1	TRBV10-1	CASSESHRGEAFF
TRBJ2-1	TRBV5-1	CASSWGLAGGHNEQFF